The T cell receptor (beta chain) described here comes from a study of human T cells and chemical hapten exposure. Findings of the study overall: No alteration of TCRs above 1 in 1000 frequency was seen with DPC sensitization.

As concerns this clonotype: The antigen remains undetermined.

Described time point: pre-sensitization, week 0. The treatment was: therapeutic diphenylcyclopropenone sensitization with weekly scalp DPC. The study enrolled 18 to 70-year-old alopecia patients suitable for DPC. The V gene lost 5 bases and the J gene lost 4 bases, with 12 bases spanning the gap. Germline CDR1 and CDR2: SGHTA and FQGNSA. The CDR3 is 13 residues long. TCRdb passed the RACE reads through MiXCR, listing each CDR3 protein once. Of some 330,000 distinct CDR3 sequences listed, approximately 5% are singletons. The V and J genes are TRBV7-2 and TRBJ2-7; maybe TRBD1 (6 bases). The TCR originated in a woman aged 18-30 years with alopecia areata. Some clones in this sample may be carry-over from other donors' samples. Here the sequenced sample was whole blood, taken in connection with sensitization to the hapten diphenylcyclopropenone (DPC). The CDR3, as DNA: TGTGCCAGCAGCGCTACCCAGGGGTACGAGCAGTACTTC. Translated, it gives CASSATQGYEQYF.